In its sample, the clone carrying this T cell receptor (beta chain) was seen a few times. Only in-frame clones appear in the TCRdb table, and some are missing; sequencing was by immunoSEQ multiplex PCR. The table lists tens of thousands of clones, around 67% of them singletons. The entry originates in a study of early stage breast cancer tumors. The sequencing sample was made of breast tumor tissue. The clonotype comes from a person aged 30 to 39 with breast cancer.

The CDR3 here is CASSLMRLAGGGDEQFF. The CDR3 DNA follows: TGTGCCAGCAGCTTAATGCGGCTAGCGGGAGGAGGCGATGAGCAGTTCTTC. The chain recombines TRBV7-2 with TRBJ2-1; the match to TRBD2 covers 11 bases. J gave up 8 bases and V 2 bases, and 11 bases lay outside the gene matches. This CDR3 region has 17 residues. Germline lookup yields CDR1 SGHTA and CDR2 FQGNSA.